This TCR beta chain was captured in a study of siplizumab effects on memory and regulatory T cells. Study-wide points: Proliferating siplizumab-culture Treg suppressive function went unconfirmed.

In regard to this clone: What it binds is not known.

The CDR3 covers 14 residues. The V gene's germline CDR1 is SGHRS and CDR2 YFSETQ. V was pared by 0 bases and J by 0 bases, with 6 bases between. It was about 100,000 TCR templates that were assayed per sample. The assay was immunoSEQ multiplex PCR, and TCRdb's table has in-frame clones only and misses some. The top ten clones hold approximately 3.8% of a sample with tens of thousands of clones, around four fifths of them seen once. The origin of this receptor is a human donor in good health. The sample taken for sequencing was memory CD4+ T cells sorted from blood. This sequence joins TRBV5-1 and TRBJ1-1; D not certain. The CDR3 region has the DNA TGCGCCAGCAGCTTGGGGCCAGTGAACACTGAAGCTTTCTTT. Translating gives CASSLGPVNTEAFF.